This T cell receptor beta chain was recorded in a study of cytomegalovirus exposure and HLA in healthy donors. Study results and limitations: The study dropped some indistinguishable V segments, TRBV6-2 and TRBV6-3 among them.

With regard to this clone: Its target is unknown.

The germline V gene encodes CDR1 SEHNR and CDR2 FQNEAQ (reference sequence). V lost 5 bases and J lost 3; bases outside the gene matches: 16. The CDR3 covers 17 residues. In the PCR, 60 Vbeta and 13 Jbeta primers were used. The table came from immunoSEQ multiplex PCR; TCRdb's copy has only in-frame clones and leaves some out. The sample consists of roughly 170,000 clones, 70% to 80% of them appearing once. The rearrangement uses TRBV7-9 and TRBJ2-7; 7 positions match TRBD1. The sequencing sample was made of PBMCs. This clonotype was sampled from a woman in her 30s in good health and CMV-seropositive. CDR3 nucleotide sequence: TGTGCCAGCAGCAAGACAGGGAGCTCCTCTACACGCTACGAGCAGTACTTC. It yields the protein CASSKTGSSSTRYEQYF.